This TCR beta chain was observed in a study of T cell responses to AZD1222 COVID-19 vaccine. Germline values: CDR1 SEHNR, CDR2 FQNEAQ (reference sequence). This CDR3 comprises 14 residues. V lost 4 bases to trimming and J lost 3 bases; unmatched junction nucleotides: 4. The protocol was immunoSEQ multiplex PCR, while the TCRdb copy is restricted to in-frame clones and leaves out a portion. The sample holds roughly 120,000 clones, more than 85% seen once. The rearrangement uses TRBV7-9 and TRBJ1-1; the match to TRBD1 covers 8 bases. The starting material was peripheral blood, obtained on day 0 of AZD1222 vaccination. This receptor was taken from an adult in good health. The DNA for the CDR3 is TGTGCCAGCAGCTCAACAGGGGGACACACTGAAGCTTTCTTT. This encodes CASSSTGGHTEAFF.